The sample holds a few counts of the clone carrying this TCR beta chain. Looked up from germline, CDR1 is SEHNR and CDR2 is FQNEAQ (reference sequence). V was clipped by 7 bases and J by 4 bases, with 10 bases between them. This CDR3 spans 12 amino acids. The data originate from a study of T cell responses to AZD1222 COVID-19 vaccine. Measured with immunoSEQ multiplex PCR; TCRdb has only the in-frame clones, and not every one. Of some 150,000 clones listed, about 90% were seen once; the top ten hold roughly 4.5%. The sample was peripheral blood, taken on day 0 of MenACWY control vaccination. This TCR derives from an adult in good health. The genes are TRBV7-9 and TRBJ1-2; D is undetermined. CDR3 bases: TGTGCCAGCACGGCGGGCTCCTATGGCTACACCTTC. Its translation is CASTAGSYGYTF. The full variable domain, with the rest looked up from reference TRBV7-9 and TRBJ1-2, is DTGVSQNPRHKITKRGQNVTFRCDPISEHNRLYWYRQTLGQGPEFLTYFQNEAQLEKSRLLSDRFSAERPKGSFSTLEIQRTEQGDSAMYLCASTAGSYGYTFGSGTRLTVV.